The clone carrying this TCR beta chain was seen only a few times. These data are taken from a study of blood T cell repertoires in COVID-19. Overall study: Sources were T cells, B-cell-depleted T cells, or PBMCs; the material itself was cDNA or gDNA.

Study processing details: By means of reference gene primer amplification, nucleated cell counts were estimated. Measured with immunoSEQ multiplex PCR; TCRdb has only the in-frame clones, and not every one. Clonal size and the V and J genes are those of that table, whereas D and trimming came from the DNA. This sample has under 250,000 clones, with less than 90% found just once. This TCR was recovered from a woman between 65 and 79 years old with active or convalescent COVID-19. The sample consisted of peripheral blood.

The CDR3 DNA follows: TGCGCCAGCAGCTTGCGGGTCCTGGGACAGGGAACCAAAGAAGCTTTCTTT. It codes for CASSLRVLGQGTKEAFF. This chain uses TRBV5-1 with TRBJ1-1; 9 bases are shared with TRBD1. This CDR3 has 17 amino acids. Germline loops: CDR1 SGHRS, CDR2 YFSETQ. V was pared by 1 base and J by 8 bases, with 15 bases of the junction left unmatched.